This TCR beta chain was profiled in a study of preoperative IRX-2 immunotherapy in early breast cancer. The CDR3 length is 13 residues. CDR1 MRHNA and CDR2 SNTAGT come from the germline V gene. V was pared by 7 bases and J by 2 bases, with 11 bases between. Treatment: preoperative locoregional IRX-2 cytokine immunotherapy. Preoperative locoregional IRX-2 cytokine immunotherapy was tested in the phase Ib source study. The data were produced by immunoSEQ multiplex PCR, yet TCRdb's version contains in-frame clones alone and is incomplete. The table includes approximately 5,500 clones, about 61% detected once.

This material consisted of tumor tissue, taken before IRX-2 immunotherapy. The sequence was collected from a human donor with breast cancer. The chain combines TRBV6-4 with TRBJ1-2; D remains ambiguous. CDR3 bases: TGTGCCAGCAATCTAGATTTAAACTATGGCTACACCTTC. This gives the protein CASNLDLNYGYTF.